A single TCR beta chain is shown here with its context. This clonotype was counted a few times. Its binding antigen is unknown. No much larger clone exists at a distance of one base, and base qualities are not known. This entry belongs to a study (TCRdb year 2016). Receptors were amplified or captured by RT-PCR. Reads for this sample came from an Illumina MiSeq. TCRdb reprocessing: public reads trimmed at Q25 with fastp, clones called with MiXCR, in-frame beta chains kept. Entries are consolidated by CDR3 protein sequence, retaining the most common genes and DNA. Across this sample there are more than 550,000 distinct CDR3 sequences, with 14% seen only once. 3% to 4.5% of the sample belongs to the ten largest clones. The germline V gene specifies SGHRS as CDR1 and YFSETQ as CDR2. The CDR3 spans 14 residues, from the cysteine through the phenylalanine. Only the CDR3 DNA stays, 42 bases, in frame from base 1. V sheds 0 bases and J sheds 6 bases, leaving 12 bases between their ends.

The receptor chain draws on TRBV5-1 and TRBJ1-2; a weak D assignment points to TRBD1 (6 bases agree). Material: memory CD4+ T cells from blood. The origin of this receptor is a female donor in good health, serving as a healthy control. In nucleotides, the sequence is TGCGCCAGCAGCTTGGTGCGGGGGCCGGATGGCTACACCTTC. It translates as CASSLVRGPDGYTF.